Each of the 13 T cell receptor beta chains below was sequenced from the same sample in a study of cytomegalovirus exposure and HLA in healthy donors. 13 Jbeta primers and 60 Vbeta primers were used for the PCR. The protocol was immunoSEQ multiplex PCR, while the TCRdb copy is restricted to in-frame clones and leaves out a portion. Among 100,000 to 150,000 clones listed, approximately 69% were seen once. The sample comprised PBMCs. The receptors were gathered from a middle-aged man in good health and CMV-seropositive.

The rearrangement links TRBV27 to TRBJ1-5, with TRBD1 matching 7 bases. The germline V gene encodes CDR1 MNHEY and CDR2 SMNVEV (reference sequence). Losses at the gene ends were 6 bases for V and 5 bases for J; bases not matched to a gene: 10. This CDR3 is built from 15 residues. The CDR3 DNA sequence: TGTGCCAGCAGCCAGAACGTGGGACAGTATCAGCCCCAGCATTTT. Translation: CASSQNVGQYQPQHF.

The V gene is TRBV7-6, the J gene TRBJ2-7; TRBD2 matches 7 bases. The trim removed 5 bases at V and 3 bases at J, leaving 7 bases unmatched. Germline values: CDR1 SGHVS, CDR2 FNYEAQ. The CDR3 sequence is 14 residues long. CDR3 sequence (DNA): TGTGCCAGCAGCATTAGCGGGCCTCACTACGAGCAGTACTTC. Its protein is CASSISGPHYEQYF.

The CDR3 loop is CASSILPGGKGSTDTQYF. CDR3 DNA sequence: TGTGCCAGTAGTATTCTACCAGGGGGCAAAGGTAGCACAGATACGCAGTATTTT. This chain connects TRBV19 to TRBJ2-3, with 8 bases identical to TRBD1. Germline CDR1 reads LNHDA; CDR2 reads SQIVND (reference sequence). This CDR3 spans 18 amino acids. Germline trimming cut 3 bases from V and 0 bases from J; bases unmatched to any gene: 11.

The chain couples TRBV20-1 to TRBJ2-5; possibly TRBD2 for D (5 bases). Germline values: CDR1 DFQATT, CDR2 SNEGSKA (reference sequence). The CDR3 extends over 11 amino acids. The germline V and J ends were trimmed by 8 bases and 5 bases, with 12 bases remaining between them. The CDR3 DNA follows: TGCAGTCAGGAGGCACGGGAGACCCAGTACTTC. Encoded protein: CSQEARETQYF.

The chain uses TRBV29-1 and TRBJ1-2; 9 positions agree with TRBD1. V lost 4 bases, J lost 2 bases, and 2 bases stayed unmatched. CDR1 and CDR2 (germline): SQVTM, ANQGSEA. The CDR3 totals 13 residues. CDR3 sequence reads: CSVGDRGNYGYTF. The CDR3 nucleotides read TGCAGCGTTGGAGACAGGGGGAACTATGGCTACACCTTC.

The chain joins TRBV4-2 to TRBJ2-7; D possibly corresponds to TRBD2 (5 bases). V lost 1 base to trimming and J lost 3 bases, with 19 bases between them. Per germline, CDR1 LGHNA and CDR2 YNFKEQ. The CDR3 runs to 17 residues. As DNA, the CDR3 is TGTGCCAGCAGCCAAGGGGAGATCTCTCTAATGGACTACGAGCAGTACTTC. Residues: CASSQGEISLMDYEQYF.

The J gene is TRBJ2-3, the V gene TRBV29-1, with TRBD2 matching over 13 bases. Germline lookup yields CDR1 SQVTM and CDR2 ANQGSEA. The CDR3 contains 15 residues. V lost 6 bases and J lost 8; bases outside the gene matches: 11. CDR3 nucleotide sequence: TGCAGCGTAGGCTCTGGACTAGCGGGAGAGGGTACGCAGTATTTT. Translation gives CSVGSGLAGEGTQYF.

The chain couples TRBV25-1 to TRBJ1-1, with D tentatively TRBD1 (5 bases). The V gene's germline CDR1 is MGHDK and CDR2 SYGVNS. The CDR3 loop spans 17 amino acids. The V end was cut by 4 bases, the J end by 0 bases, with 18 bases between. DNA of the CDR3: TGTGCCAGCAGTGGTTCCTGGTCTGGGGCCCTGAACACTGAAGCTTTCTTT. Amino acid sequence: CASSGSWSGALNTEAFF.

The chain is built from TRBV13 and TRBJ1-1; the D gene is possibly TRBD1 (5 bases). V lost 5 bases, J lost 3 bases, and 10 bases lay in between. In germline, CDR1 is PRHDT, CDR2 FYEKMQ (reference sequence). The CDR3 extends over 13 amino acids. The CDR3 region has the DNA TGTGCCAGCAGCCGCGGGGCGGACACTGAAGCTTTCTTT. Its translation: CASSRGADTEAFF.

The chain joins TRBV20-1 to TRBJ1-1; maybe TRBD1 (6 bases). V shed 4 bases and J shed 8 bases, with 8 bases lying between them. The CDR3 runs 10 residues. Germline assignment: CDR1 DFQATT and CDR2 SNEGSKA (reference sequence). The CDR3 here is CSATGTEAFF. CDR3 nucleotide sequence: TGCAGTGCTACCGGGACAGAAGCTTTCTTT.

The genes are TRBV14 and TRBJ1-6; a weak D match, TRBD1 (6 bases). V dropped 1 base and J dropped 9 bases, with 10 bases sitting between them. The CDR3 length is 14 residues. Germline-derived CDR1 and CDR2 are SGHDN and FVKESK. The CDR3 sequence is CASSQVDSRSPLHF. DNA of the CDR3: TGTGCCAGCAGCCAAGTGGACAGCCGTTCACCCCTCCACTTT.

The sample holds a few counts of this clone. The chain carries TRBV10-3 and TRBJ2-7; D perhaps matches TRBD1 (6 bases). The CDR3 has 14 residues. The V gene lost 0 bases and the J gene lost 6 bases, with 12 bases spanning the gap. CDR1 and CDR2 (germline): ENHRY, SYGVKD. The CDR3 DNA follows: TGTGCCATCAGTGAGTCGGGAAACAGGGTCGAGCAGTACTTC. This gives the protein CAISESGNRVEQYF.

The CDR3, as DNA: TGTGCCAGCAGCTTGGGCCTAGTGTCCGGCTACACCTTC. Translating it yields CASSLGLVSGYTF. The chain has TRBV5-6 and TRBJ1-2, with D uncertain. Germline loops: CDR1 SGHDT, CDR2 YYEEEE. The V end was cut by 0 bases, the J end by 8 bases, with 11 bases between. The CDR3 extends over 13 amino acids.